The next 14 T cell receptor beta chains were all read from a single sample in a study of blood T cell repertoires in COVID-19. Only in-frame clones appear in the TCRdb table, and some are missing; sequencing was by immunoSEQ multiplex PCR. The sample consists of fewer than 400,000 clones, roughly 90% of them appearing once. The specimen sequenced was PBMCs or T cells enriched from blood (not recorded which). The receptors were sampled from a woman aged 25 to 39 who had recovered from COVID-19.

The sample holds a few counts of this clone. The genes are TRBV7-9 and TRBJ1-1; tentatively, D is TRBD1 (6 bases). Trimming left V 5 bases short and J 1 base short, with 14 bases between. The CDR3 is 15 residues long. The germline V gene encodes CDR1 SEHNR and CDR2 FQNEAQ (reference sequence). The CDR3 sequence: CASSQTRTENTEAFF. The CDR3 bases are TGTGCCAGCAGCCAGACGAGGACAGAGAACACTGAAGCTTTCTTT.

The chain joins TRBV9 to TRBJ2-2; a possible D gene is TRBD2 (5 bases). Trimming shortened V by 0 bases and J by 5 bases, and 17 bases separated the two germline ends. The CDR3 extends over 17 amino acids. Germline lookup yields CDR1 SGDLS and CDR2 YYNGEE. CDR3 coding DNA: TGTGCCAGCAGCGTAGCCGCGGGCGTCTCTGCAACCGGGGAGCTGTTTTTT. Protein: CASSVAAGVSATGELFF.

The rearrangement joins TRBV9 to TRBJ2-1, with D possibly TRBD1 on 6 matching bases. V was trimmed by 3 bases and J by 0 bases, leaving 19 bases between them. The germline V gene encodes CDR1 SGDLS and CDR2 YYNGEE. CDR3 length equals 18 residues. The CDR3 nucleotides are TGTGCCAGCAGCGCCCGGGTGGGGACACTAAGCTCCTACAATGAGCAGTTCTTC. Translated, it gives CASSARVGTLSSYNEQFF.

V is TRBV3-1 (or the pseudogene TRBV3-2) and J is TRBJ2-6; tentative D call: TRBD1 (6 bases). Per the germline V gene, CDR1 is LGHDT and CDR2 is YNNKEL (reference sequence). This CDR3 spans 21 amino acids. Between the trimmed V and J ends, which lost 1 base and 0 bases, there was a span of 22 bases. The CDR3 spells CASSQGSRQGTRYSGANVLTF. The CDR3 bases are TGTGCCAGCAGCCAAGGGTCTAGGCAGGGGACGCGTTACTCTGGGGCCAACGTCCTGACTTTC.

The V gene is TRBV7-6, the J gene TRBJ1-1, with 11 bases fitting TRBD1. CDR3 length: 15 residues. Germline V gene lookup returns CDR1 SGHVS and CDR2 FNYEAQ. V was pared by 2 bases and J by 6 bases, with 5 bases of the junction left unmatched. Here the CDR3 reads CASSLLGQGASEAFF. The CDR3 DNA reads as TGTGCCAGCAGCTTACTTGGACAGGGGGCCTCTGAAGCTTTCTTT.

The J gene is TRBJ2-2, the V gene TRBV4-2; 9 bases match TRBD2. Looked up from germline, CDR1 is LGHNA and CDR2 is YNFKEQ. This CDR3 has 16 residues. V lost 3 bases and J lost 4; bases outside the gene matches: 6. As DNA, the CDR3 is TGTGCCAGCAGCCACACTCGGACTAGCGCCACCGGGGAGCTGTTTTTT. Translated: CASSHTRTSATGELFF.

This clone has more than one count but fewer than ten. The chain links TRBV9 to TRBJ1-6; D remains ambiguous. The CDR3 loop spans 13 amino acids. Germline V gene data show CDR1 as SGDLS and CDR2 as YYNGEE. V lost 0 bases and J lost 9, with 7 bases in between. CDR3 in DNA: TGTGCCAGCAGCGTAGATCCCCGTTCACCCCTCCACTTT. This gives the protein CASSVDPRSPLHF.

This rearrangement joins TRBV3-1 (or the pseudogene TRBV3-2) to TRBJ1-6; possibly TRBD1 for D (5 bases). This CDR3 spans 14 amino acids. Per the germline V gene, CDR1 is LGHDT and CDR2 is YNNKEL (reference sequence). V lost 4 bases and J lost 10, with 14 bases in between. CDR3 DNA: TGTGCCAGCAGCCCAAACAGGATTAGCTCACCCCTCCACTTT. It specifies CASSPNRISSPLHF.

The genes are TRBV6-5 and TRBJ1-4; maybe TRBD1 (6 bases). This CDR3 has 14 residues. Germline-derived CDR1 and CDR2 are MNHEY and SVGAGI. Trimming left V 4 bases short and J 5 bases short, with 11 bases between. In DNA form, the CDR3 reads TGTGCCAGCAGTTTCGGTCAGGGGAATGAAAAACTGTTTTTT. Amino acids: CASSFGQGNEKLFF.

V usage is TRBV7-9 and J usage is TRBJ1-1; D gene ambiguous. The CDR3 is 14 residues long. From germline, CDR1 is SEHNR and CDR2 FQNEAQ (reference sequence). Trimming cost V 5 bases and J 3 bases, with 13 bases left between them. The CDR3 loop is CASSPRSRDTEAFF. The DNA for the CDR3 is TGTGCCAGCAGCCCAAGAAGTCGGGACACTGAAGCTTTCTTT. Full variable domain (rest looked up from reference TRBV7-9 and TRBJ1-1): DTGVSQNPRHKITKRGQNVTFRCDPISEHNRLYWYRQTLGQGPEFLTYFQNEAQLEKSRLLSDRFSAERPKGSFSTLEIQRTEQGDSAMYLCASSPRSRDTEAFFGQGTRLTVV.

This clone occurred once. The V gene is TRBV7-9, the J gene TRBJ1-2; the D gene is possibly TRBD1 (5 bases). V lost 3 bases, J lost 0 bases, and 11 bases lay in between. The CDR3 totals 15 residues. Germline values: CDR1 SEHNR, CDR2 FQNEAQ (reference sequence). The CDR3 DNA follows: TGTGCCAGCAGCTTTATCAGGGCTACTAACTATGGCTACACCTTC. As protein: CASSFIRATNYGYTF.

The chain uses TRBV6-5 and TRBJ2-3; possible D gene TRBD2, 5 bases. Deletions cut 2 bases from V and 2 bases from J, with 14 bases between. Germline V CDR1 and CDR2: MNHEY, SVGAGI. The length of the CDR3 is 16 residues. CDR3 sequence: CASSYGPPGSTDTQYF. CDR3 nucleotides: TGTGCCAGCAGTTACGGGCCCCCGGGGTCCACAGATACGCAGTATTTT.

The chain employs TRBV27 and TRBJ2-1; a possible D gene is TRBD2 (5 bases). There are 17 residues in the CDR3. Trimming removed 0 bases at V and 0 bases at J, with 12 bases between. Germline CDR1 and CDR2: MNHEY and SMNVEV (reference sequence). The CDR3 bases are TGTGCCAGCAGTTTATCCGGAGGTCCTAGCTCCTACAATGAGCAGTTCTTC. This encodes CASSLSGGPSSYNEQFF.

The genes are TRBV28 and TRBJ2-7; D remains ambiguous. This CDR3 region has 14 residues. The V gene lost 1 base and the J gene lost 3 bases, with 10 bases spanning the gap. The germline V gene encodes CDR1 MDHEN and CDR2 SYDVKM. The CDR3 DNA sequence: TGTGCCAGCAGTTTATTGCCAAGACTCTACGAGCAGTACTTC. Translation: CASSLLPRLYEQYF. Using reference TRBV28 and TRBJ2-7 for the parts outside the CDR3, the full variable domain is DVKVTQSSRYLVKRTGEKVFLECVQDMDHENMFWYRQDPGLGLRLIYFSYDVKMKEKGDIPEGYSVSREKKERFSLILESASTNQTSMYLCASSLLPRLYEQYFGPGTRLTVT.